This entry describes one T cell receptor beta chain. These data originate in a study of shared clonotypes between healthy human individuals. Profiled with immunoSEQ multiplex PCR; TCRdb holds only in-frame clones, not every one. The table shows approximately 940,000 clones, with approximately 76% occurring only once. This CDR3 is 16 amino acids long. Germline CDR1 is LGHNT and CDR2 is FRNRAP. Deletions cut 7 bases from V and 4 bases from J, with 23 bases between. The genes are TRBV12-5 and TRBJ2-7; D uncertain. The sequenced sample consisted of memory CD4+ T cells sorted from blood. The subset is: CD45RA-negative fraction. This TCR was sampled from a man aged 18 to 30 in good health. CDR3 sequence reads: CASVQLGPGEVYEQYF. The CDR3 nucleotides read TGTGCTAGTGTCCAACTGGGCCCCGGAGAGGTGTACGAGCAGTACTTC.